This paragraph covers one TCR beta chain sequence. This entry comes from a study of blood T cell repertoires in COVID-19. Clones were read by immunoSEQ multiplex PCR, and TCRdb kept only the in-frame ones, dropping some. Of about 30,000 clones listed, approximately 91% are singletons. V lost 0 bases to trimming and J lost 2 bases; unmatched junction nucleotides: 8. This CDR3 region has 18 residues. Germline V gene data show CDR1 as LGHNA and CDR2 as YSLEER. The sample comprised peripheral blood. The rearrangement uses TRBV4-3 and TRBJ2-5, with 11 bases aligning to TRBD2. The clonotype originates from a human donor with active COVID-19. The donor label of this sample is uncertain. CDR3 nucleotides: TGCGCCAGCAGCCAAGAAAGTAGCGGGAGGGGATGGCAAGAGACCCAGTACTTC. The encoded protein is CASSQESSGRGWQETQYF.